This TCR beta chain was found in a study of chemoradiotherapy in HPV16-positive cancers. Looking at the study overall: A couple of HPV16-positive patients' cells yielded candidate HPV-specific clones and common motifs. Study-wide results and limits: Non-HPV-specific T cells did not expand in tumors during treatment, whereas candidate HPV-specific clones and E7-related motifs did. Better recurrence-free survival went with HPV-responsive T-cell expansion in HPV16-positive patients.

Clones were read by immunoSEQ multiplex PCR, and TCRdb kept only the in-frame ones, dropping some. The sample holds some 6,200 clones, roughly 86% seen once. Samples were taken several times over chemoradiotherapy. For this clone: The antigen remains undetermined.

The sample here was tumor tissue, taken from a patient who underwent chemoradiotherapy. The sequence came from a human donor with HPV-associated anogenital cancer.

DNA for the CDR3: TGTGCCATCAAGGTAGGGGTGGCAGATACGCAGTATTTT. It specifies CAIKVGVADTQYF. The chain is built from TRBV10-3 and TRBJ2-3; possibly TRBD1 for D (5 bases). The V gene's germline CDR1 is ENHRY and CDR2 SYGVKD. The CDR3 loop spans 13 amino acids. Trimming cost V 7 bases and J 4 bases, with 12 bases left between them.